This TCR beta chain was sequenced for a study of blood T cell repertoires in COVID-19. Study at large: Samples representing acute and convalescent COVID-19 were sourced from the United States, Italy and Spain.

Per the study methods: Cell counts per sample came from amplifying reference gene primers. Profiled with immunoSEQ multiplex PCR; TCRdb holds only in-frame clones, not every one. That table furnishes V, J and clone size, whereas the DNA furnished D and trimming. The repertoire holds about 360,000 clones, with over 75% as singletons. This clone was observed a handful of times. All recovered Cohort 3 donors got two negative PCRs, got clearance, or saw symptom resolution. This CDR3 has 15 residues. V gave up 4 bases and J gave up 5 bases, with 18 bases separating them. Germline V gene lookup returns CDR1 LGHDT and CDR2 YNNKEL (reference sequence).

The specimen sequenced was PBMCs or T cells enriched from blood (not recorded which). The chain links TRBV3-1 (or the pseudogene TRBV3-2) to TRBJ2-7, with D perhaps TRBD1 (8 bases). The TCR originated in a young man who had recovered from COVID-19. The CDR3 protein is CASSPGGGRFDEQYF. In nucleotides, the CDR3 is TGTGCCAGCAGCCCAGGGGGCGGGAGATTCGACGAGCAGTACTTC.